The 29 T cell receptor beta chains reported below all come from one sample, sequenced in a study of regulatory T cells in long-lasting Graves disease. Described time point: newly diagnosed GD, antithyroid drugs for less than 3 months. After RNA was extracted from PBMCs, the TCR library was made from it. Both iRepertoire HTBI primers and Arm-PCR of CDR3 regions were used to build the TCR beta libraries. TCRdb fed the multiplex PCR reads into MiXCR, producing one record per CDR3 protein. Here the sample spans about 300,000 distinct CDR3 sequences, under 20% being singletons. The starting material was peripheral blood mononuclear cells (PBMCs), obtained at new diagnosis, from a patient treated with antithyroid drugs. The receptors originated from a female donor with Graves disease.

This clonotype was recorded at least ten times. The chain combines TRBV27 with TRBJ1-2, with unresolved D. The CDR3 loop spans 14 amino acids. Trimming took off 5 bases at V and 7 bases at J, with 17 bases between the two ends. Germline assignment: CDR1 MNHEY and CDR2 SMNVEV (reference sequence). The CDR3, as DNA: TGTGCCAGCAGTCTCCGCGACCCAGCCGCTGGCTACACCTTC. Its translation: CASSLRDPAAGYTF.

The table lists this clonotype with many counts. J is TRBJ2-7 and V is TRBV28; 7 bases are a match to TRBD1. There are 12 residues in the CDR3. Germline V gives CDR1 MDHEN, CDR2 SYDVKM. The ends lost 4 bases at V and 12 bases at J; junction bases unmatched: 9. The CDR3 spells CASSSLTGTAYF. The CDR3 DNA sequence: TGTGCCAGCAGTTCCCTAACCGGGACAGCGTACTTC.

V gene TRBV29-1 combines with J gene TRBJ1-2; 12 positions match TRBD1. Trimming cost V 7 bases and J 4 bases; bases outside gene matches: 4. The CDR3 has 13 amino acids. Germline V gene data show CDR1 as SQVTM and CDR2 as ANQGSEA. The CDR3: CSGGTGGAYGYTF. CDR3 in DNA: TGCAGCGGGGGGACAGGGGGCGCCTATGGCTACACCTTC.

This clonotype has at least ten counts. The rearrangement uses TRBV27 and TRBJ2-3; D is uncertain. Germline assignment: CDR1 MNHEY and CDR2 SMNVEV (reference sequence). The CDR3 spans 14 residues. V lost 6 bases, J lost 4 bases, and 14 bases lay in between. The CDR3 loop reads CASSPEMAPDTQYF. The CDR3 nucleotides are TGTGCCAGCAGCCCCGAGATGGCACCAGATACGCAGTATTTT.

In its sample, this clonotype was seen many times. This sequence joins TRBV19 and TRBJ1-5; D unresolved. Germline lookup yields CDR1 LNHDA and CDR2 SQIVND (reference sequence). The CDR3 runs 12 residues. The germline V and J ends were trimmed by 8 bases and 4 bases, with 9 bases remaining between them. Written as DNA, the CDR3 is TGTGCCAGTCACAAACGGAATCAGCCCCAGCATTTT. Translating it yields CASHKRNQPQHF.

The sample holds a few counts of this clonotype. CDR3 in DNA: TGTGCCAGCAGCTCGACGGGGCAGGGGAACTACGAGCAGTACTTC. Its protein product is CASSSTGQGNYEQYF. This chain uses TRBV7-3 with TRBJ2-7, with D possibly matching TRBD1 (6 bases). The CDR3 consists of 15 residues. Trimming took off 4 bases at V and 3 bases at J, with 16 bases between the two ends. Per the germline V gene, CDR1 is SGHTA and CDR2 is FQGTGA.

This clonotype has ten or more counts. This chain joins TRBV2 and TRBJ1-6, with D perhaps TRBD1 (5 bases). The CDR3 sequence is 14 residues long. The V end was cut by 6 bases, the J end by 10 bases, with 16 bases between. Germline assignment: CDR1 SNHLY and CDR2 FYNNEI. CDR3 coding DNA: TGTGCCAGCAGCGCCTCAGGGTTGAGGTCACCCCTCCACTTT. It codes for CASSASGLRSPLHF.

The V and J genes are TRBV6-2 or TRBV6-3 and TRBJ2-3; D ambiguous. The V end lost 7 bases, the J end lost 7 bases, and 12 bases lay between the germline ends. The germline V gene has CDR1 MNHEY and CDR2 SVGEGT. The CDR3 contains 12 residues. The CDR3 region is CASTSSVNTQYF. The CDR3 DNA reads TGTGCCAGCACGTCCTCGGTGAATACGCAGTATTTT.

The table lists this clonotype with many counts. The chain combines TRBV9 with TRBJ1-2; D ambiguous. V was clipped by 3 bases and J by 5 bases, with 5 bases between them. The germline V gene has CDR1 SGDLS and CDR2 YYNGEE. The CDR3 is made up of 11 amino acids. CDR3 bases: TGTGCCAGCAGCGGAACTTATGGCTACACCTTC. The encoded protein is CASSGTYGYTF.

This clonotype was recorded many times. This chain links TRBV18 with TRBJ2-1, with D unresolved. Per germline, CDR1 KGHSH and CDR2 LQKENI. V lost 3 bases and J lost 1, with 13 bases in between. This CDR3 region has 16 residues. CDR3 sequence (DNA): TGTGCCAGCTCACCGCCCAGCCCTGGGTCCTACAATGAGCAGTTCTTC. Amino acid sequence: CASSPPSPGSYNEQFF.

Comments on this clonotype: A single base separates this from a much larger clone, so it may be a read error. The rearrangement joins TRBV7-8 to TRBJ2-7; perhaps D is TRBD1 or TRBD2 (5 bases each). The CDR3 has 15 residues. Per the germline V gene, CDR1 is SGHVS and CDR2 is FQNEAQ. Trimming took 2 bases from V and 9 from J, leaving 20 bases between them. This CDR3 is CASSLYGGTGDGQYF. The CDR3 nucleotides read TGTGCCAGCAGCTTATATGGGGGAACAGGTGACGGGCAGTACTTC.

This clonotype was seen a handful of times. The chain couples TRBV27 to TRBJ1-5; D is undetermined. This CDR3 has 18 residues. V shed 6 bases and J shed 0 bases, with 21 bases lying between them. The germline V gene has CDR1 MNHEY and CDR2 SMNVEV (reference sequence). CDR3 residues: CASSDRVFVGSSNQPQHF. The CDR3 DNA is TGTGCCAGCAGCGACCGAGTTTTTGTGGGGAGTAGCAATCAGCCCCAGCATTTT.

The chain employs TRBV27 and TRBJ2-1; 15 bases fit TRBD2. Germline V lookup: CDR1 MNHEY, CDR2 SMNVEV (reference sequence). V lost 3 bases, J lost 9 bases, and 12 bases stayed unmatched. The length of the CDR3 is 18 residues. CDR3 nucleotide sequence: TGTGCCAGCAGTTTTGCGTATGGGGGACTAGCGGGAGGAGGTGAGCAGTTCTTC. Its translation is CASSFAYGGLAGGGEQFF.

This clonotype occurred many times. The V gene is TRBV28, the J gene TRBJ1-1, with a possible D match to TRBD1 (6 bases). Deletions cut 5 bases from V and 0 bases from J, with 22 bases between. CDR3 length equals 18 residues. Germline V gene lookup returns CDR1 MDHEN and CDR2 SYDVKM. CDR3: CASSRPTRATGMNTEAFF. DNA for the CDR3: TGTGCCAGCAGTCGACCAACCAGGGCGACAGGAATGAACACTGAAGCTTTCTTT.

With regard to this clonotype: The CDR3 end shows no conserved phenylalanine or tryptophan, and so a read error is likely. The chain couples TRBV27 to TRBJ1-2, with unresolved D. The CDR3 loop spans 13 amino acids. Between the trimmed V and J ends, which lost 2 bases and 8 bases, there was a span of 12 bases. The germline CDR1 and CDR2 sequences are MNHEY and SMNVEV (reference sequence). The CDR3 DNA reads TGTGCCAGCAGTTTAGGGTCCCGAGGCGGCTACACCTCC. Translating gives CASSLGSRGGYTS.

There are many counts of this clonotype. This sequence joins TRBV5-5 and TRBJ2-5, with D possibly being TRBD1 (6 bases). The V end was cut by 6 bases, the J end by 0 bases, with 15 bases between. The CDR3 consists of 15 residues. The germline CDR1 and CDR2 sequences are SGHKS and YYEKEE (reference sequence). CDR3 coding DNA: TGTGCCAGCACCTTACAGGGATCGTACCAAGAGACCCAGTACTTC. This translates into CASTLQGSYQETQYF.

This clonotype came up many times. The rearrangement uses TRBV30 and TRBJ2-7, with a possible D match to TRBD2 (5 bases). The CDR3 contains 14 residues. Germline V gene sequence: CDR1 GTSNPN, CDR2 SVGIG (reference sequence). Trimming shortened V by 1 base and J by 7 bases, and 17 bases separated the two germline ends. The CDR3 nucleotides read TGTGCCTGGAGTGCCCCTGCGGTGAGAGGGGAGCAGTACTTC. It encodes CAWSAPAVRGEQYF. Looking up the rest from reference TRBV30 and TRBJ2-7 gives the full variable domain: SQTIHQWPATLVQPVGSPLSLECTVEGTSNPNLYWYRQAAGRGLQLLFYSVGIGQISSEVPQNLSASRPQDRQFILSSKKLLLSDSGFYLCAWSAPAVRGEQYFGPGTRLTVT.

This clonotype was observed many times. The chain employs TRBV30 and TRBJ2-3; D remains ambiguous. Germline V lookup: CDR1 GTSNPN, CDR2 SVGIG (reference sequence). CDR3 length: 13 residues. The V end lost 0 bases, the J end lost 0 bases, and 4 bases lay between the germline ends. Written as DNA, the CDR3 is TGTGCCTGGAGTGTATCGAGCACAGATACGCAGTATTTT. Its protein product is CAWSVSSTDTQYF.

This clonotype has at least ten counts. The chain has TRBV6-1 and TRBJ1-5; 7 bases are a match to TRBD1. Germline loops: CDR1 MNHNS, CDR2 SASEGT. After removal of 1 base from V and 8 bases from J, the junction contained 11 bases not matched to a gene. The CDR3 totals 16 residues. This chain's CDR3 is CASSEERTGGYKPQHF. The CDR3 DNA sequence: TGTGCCAGCAGTGAAGAGAGGACAGGTGGTTACAAGCCCCAGCATTTT.

In its sample, this clonotype was seen many times. The CDR3 here is CASSGTGQATNEKLFF. CDR3 sequence (DNA): TGTGCCAGCAGCGGGACAGGGCAGGCAACTAATGAAAAACTGTTTTTT. This chain uses TRBV27 with TRBJ1-4; 9 positions match TRBD1. CDR3 size: 16 residues. Per the germline V gene, CDR1 is MNHEY and CDR2 is SMNVEV (reference sequence). With 6 bases clipped from V and 0 bases from J, the junction kept 5 bases outside the gene matches.

This clonotype was observed at least ten times. V and J are TRBV12-3 or TRBV12-4 and TRBJ1-2; D possibly corresponds to TRBD1 (5 bases). The length of the CDR3 is 15 residues. V was shortened by 2 bases and J by 2 bases, with 12 bases between the two germline ends. CDR3 bases: TGTGCCAGCAGTTTATCGCAGGGCCCCAACTATGGCTACACCTTC. Translated, it gives CASSLSQGPNYGYTF.

Concerning this clonotype itself: A much larger clone differs by one base, so this may be a read error. The rearrangement joins TRBV5-1 to TRBJ2-4; the match to TRBD2 covers 7 bases. Germline V gene lookup returns CDR1 SGHRS and CDR2 YFSETQ. Unmatched junction bases numbered 14, after V lost 1 base and J lost 13 bases. The CDR3 runs to 15 residues. This chain's CDR3 is CASSLSRELGGEQYF. CDR3 DNA sequence: TGCGCCAGCAGCTTGTCGCGGGAGCTCGGGGGTGAGCAGTACTTC.

The gene calls are TRBV11-1 and TRBJ2-3; no definite D call. Deletions cut 5 bases from V and 3 bases from J, with 9 bases between. The CDR3 runs 13 residues. Germline assignment: CDR1 SGHAT and CDR2 FQDESV (reference sequence). The CDR3 nucleotides are TGTGCCAGCAGCCTGGAGAGGACAGATACGCAGTATTTT. The encoded protein is CASSLERTDTQYF.

This clonotype came up many times. The J gene is TRBJ2-2, the V gene TRBV27, with 7 positions matching TRBD2. Germline V gene lookup returns CDR1 MNHEY and CDR2 SMNVEV (reference sequence). After removal of 4 bases from V and 8 bases from J, the junction contained 1 base not matched to a gene. The CDR3 is 12 amino acids. For the CDR3, the DNA is TGTGCCAGCAGTTCAGCGGGAGGGGAGCTGTTTTTT. Protein product: CASSSAGGELFF.

The chain carries TRBV6-1 and TRBJ1-2; maybe TRBD1 (5 bases). The CDR3 runs to 13 residues. The germline V and J ends were trimmed by 6 bases and 3 bases, with 11 bases remaining between them. The V gene's germline CDR1 is MNHNS and CDR2 SASEGT. This CDR3 reads CASSAGTDYGYTF. The CDR3 coding sequence is TGTGCCAGCAGCGCGGGGACGGACTATGGCTACACCTTC.

The V and J genes are TRBV7-2 and TRBJ1-5, with a possible D match to TRBD1 (5 bases). Germline V lookup: CDR1 SGHTA, CDR2 FQGNSA. Trimming removed 5 bases at V and 7 bases at J, with 21 bases between. The CDR3 runs 16 residues. CDR3 region: CASSPELDRVGQPQHF. In DNA, the CDR3 is TGTGCCAGCAGCCCGGAACTTGACAGAGTAGGGCAGCCCCAGCATTTT.

There are many counts of this clonotype. V and J are TRBV20-1 and TRBJ2-2; perhaps TRBD2 as D (6 bases). V was cut by 5 bases and J by 0 bases, with 13 bases left in between. This CDR3 is 15 amino acids long. The V gene's germline CDR1 is DFQATT and CDR2 SNEGSKA (reference sequence). CDR3 sequence (DNA): TGCAGTGCTTCGGGGGACGAGCCGAACACCGGGGAGCTGTTTTTT. Amino acid sequence: CSASGDEPNTGELFF.

This clonotype has a count of ten or more. V usage is TRBV12-5 and J usage is TRBJ2-5, with 7 bases fitting TRBD1. Germline CDR1 LGHNT, CDR2 FRNRAP. Trimming cost V 5 bases and J 2 bases; bases outside gene matches: 14. This CDR3 spans 17 amino acids. The CDR3: CASGEPPDRSGQETQYF. CDR3 sequence (DNA): TGTGCTAGTGGTGAACCACCGGACAGGTCTGGGCAAGAGACCCAGTACTTC.

This clonotype was seen ten or more times. Here the CDR3 reads CASSLKGLNTEAFF. The CDR3, as DNA: TGTGCCAGCAGTTTGAAGGGGCTGAACACTGAAGCTTTCTTT. V gene TRBV12-3 or TRBV12-4 combines with J gene TRBJ1-1, with D possibly matching TRBD1 (5 bases). The CDR3 sequence is 14 residues long. Trimming pared 3 bases from V and 0 bases from J, leaving 8 bases between.